At least ten counts were recorded for the clone carrying this T cell receptor beta chain. This specimen belongs to a study of spatial heterogeneity in lung cancer. CDR3 length equals 12 residues. V was trimmed by 4 bases and J by 6 bases, leaving 8 bases between them. Germline-derived CDR1 and CDR2 are SGHDN and FVKESK. Stated time point: sample taken at primary tumor resection. The study sequenced unsorted whole RNA from tumor, nontumor lung or frozen PBMC. A unique molecular identifier was carried by every single TCR cDNA molecule. TCRdb reprocessed the 5' RACE reads via MiXCR and lists one record per CDR3 protein. The sample comprises over 12,000 distinct CDR3 sequences, 10% of which are singletons, and 25% to 30% rests with the top ten.

This specimen consisted of PBMCs, obtained at surgery. This chain joins TRBV14 and TRBJ2-3; D unresolved. The TCR sequence derives from a male donor with early-stage non-small cell lung cancer. Here the CDR3 reads CASSLLLDTQYF. CDR3 DNA sequence: TGTGCCAGCAGCCTACTGCTTGATACGCAGTATTTT. Full variable domain (outside the CDR3, taken from reference TRBV14 and TRBJ2-3): EAGVTQFPSHSVIEKGQTVTLRCDPISGHDNLYWYRRVMGKEIKFLLHFVKESKQDESGMPNNRFLAERTGGTYSTLKVQPAELEDSGVYFCASSLLLDTQYFGPGTRLTVL.